The sequence of this T cell receptor beta chain was determined in a study of blood T cells in healthy people across ages. They isolated at least 6 million PBMCs from each sample. Germline V gene sequence: CDR1 SGHAT, CDR2 FQNNGV. This CDR3 is built from 18 residues. V gave up 5 bases and J gave up 0 bases; unmatched junction bases: 8. Combining a sample-barcoded 5' primer with a J-beta primer mix, a second PCR ran for about 7 to 11 cycles. Tagging of each cDNA molecule was performed by a template-switch adaptor with 12 random nucleotides. TCRdb reanalysed the 5' RACE reads using MiXCR and keeps one entry per CDR3 protein. The sample consists of around 850,000 distinct CDR3 sequences, about 37% of them appearing once.

This TCR derives from a man aged 18 to 29 in good health. The genes are TRBV11-2 and TRBJ2-6; 9 positions match TRBD1. The source material was blood. CDR3 DNA: TGTGCCAGCAGCGCGTACGGGACAGGGATCTCTGGGGCCAACGTCCTGACTTTC. Its protein product is CASSAYGTGISGANVLTF.